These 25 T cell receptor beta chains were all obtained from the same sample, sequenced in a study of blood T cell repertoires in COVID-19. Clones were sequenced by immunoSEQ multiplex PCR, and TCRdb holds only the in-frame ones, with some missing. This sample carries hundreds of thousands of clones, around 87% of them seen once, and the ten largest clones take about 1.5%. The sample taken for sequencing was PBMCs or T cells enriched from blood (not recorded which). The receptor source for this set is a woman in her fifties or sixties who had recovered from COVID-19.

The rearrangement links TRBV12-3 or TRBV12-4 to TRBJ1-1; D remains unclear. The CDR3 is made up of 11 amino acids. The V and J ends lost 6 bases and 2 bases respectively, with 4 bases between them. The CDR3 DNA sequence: TGTGCCAGCAGCACAAACACTGAAGCTTTCTTT. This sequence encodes CASSTNTEAFF.

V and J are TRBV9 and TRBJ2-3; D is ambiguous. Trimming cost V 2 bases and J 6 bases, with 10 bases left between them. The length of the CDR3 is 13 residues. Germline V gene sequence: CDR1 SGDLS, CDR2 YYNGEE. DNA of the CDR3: TGTGCCAGCAGCGTCTCCCTCCCGGATACGCAGTATTTT. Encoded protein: CASSVSLPDTQYF. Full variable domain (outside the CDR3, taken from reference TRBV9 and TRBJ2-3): DSGVTQTPKHLITATGQRVTLRCSPRSGDLSVYWYQQSLDQGLQFLIQYYNGEERAKGNILERFSAQQFPDLHSELNLSSLELGDSALYFCASSVSLPDTQYFGPGTRLTVL.

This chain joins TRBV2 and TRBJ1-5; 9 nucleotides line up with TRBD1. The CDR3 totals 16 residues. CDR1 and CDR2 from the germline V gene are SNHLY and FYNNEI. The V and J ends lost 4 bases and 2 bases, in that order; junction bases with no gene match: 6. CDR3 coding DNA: TGTGCCAGCAGTGCAACAGGGGGCGGAGGCAATCAGCCCCAGCATTTT. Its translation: CASSATGGGGNQPQHF.

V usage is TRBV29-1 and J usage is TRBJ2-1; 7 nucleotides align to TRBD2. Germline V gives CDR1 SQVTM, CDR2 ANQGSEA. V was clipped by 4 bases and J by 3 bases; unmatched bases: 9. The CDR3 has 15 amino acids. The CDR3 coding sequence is TGCAGCGTTGTCGGGACTAAAGGCCTCTACAATGAGCAGTTCTTC. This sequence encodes CSVVGTKGLYNEQFF.

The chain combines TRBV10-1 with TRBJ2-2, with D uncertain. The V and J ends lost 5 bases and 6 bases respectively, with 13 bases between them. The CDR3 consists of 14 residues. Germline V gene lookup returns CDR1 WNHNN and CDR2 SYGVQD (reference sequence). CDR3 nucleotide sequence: TGCGCCAGCAGTCGGTCCCCTCTCCCCGGGGAGCTGTTTTTT. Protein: CASSRSPLPGELFF.

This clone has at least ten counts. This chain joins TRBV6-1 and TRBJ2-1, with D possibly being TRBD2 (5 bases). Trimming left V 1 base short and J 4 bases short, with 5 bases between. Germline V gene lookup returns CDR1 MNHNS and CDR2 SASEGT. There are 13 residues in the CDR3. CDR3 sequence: CASSEVAYNEQFF. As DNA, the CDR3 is TGTGCCAGCAGTGAAGTAGCGTACAATGAGCAGTTCTTC.

The CDR3 nucleotides are TGTGCCAGTAGTCTTGTCGGGACTACCCCTAAGCACCCACTCTACGAGCAGTACTTC. Protein: CASSLVGTTPKHPLYEQYF. This rearrangement joins TRBV19 to TRBJ2-7; 7 bases align to TRBD2. Germline CDR1 reads LNHDA; CDR2 reads SQIVND (reference sequence). V gave up 5 bases and J gave up 3 bases; unmatched junction bases: 22. The CDR3 runs 19 residues.

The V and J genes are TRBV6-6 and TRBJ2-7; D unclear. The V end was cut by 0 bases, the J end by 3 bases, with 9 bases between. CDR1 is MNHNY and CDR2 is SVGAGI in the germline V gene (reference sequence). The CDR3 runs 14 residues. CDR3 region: CASSYSPDNYEQYF. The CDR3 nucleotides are TGTGCCAGCAGTTACTCCCCAGACAACTACGAGCAGTACTTC.

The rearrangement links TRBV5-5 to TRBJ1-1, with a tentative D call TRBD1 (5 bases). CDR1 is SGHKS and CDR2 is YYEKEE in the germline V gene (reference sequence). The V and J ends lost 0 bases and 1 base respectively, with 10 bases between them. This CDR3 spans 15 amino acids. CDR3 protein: CASSLVGPPNTEAFF. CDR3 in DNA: TGTGCCAGCAGCTTGGTGGGGCCACCGAACACTGAAGCTTTCTTT. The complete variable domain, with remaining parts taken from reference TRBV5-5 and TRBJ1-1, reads DAGVTQSPTHLIKTRGQQVTLRCSPISGHKSVSWYQQVLGQGPQFIFQYYEKEERGRGNFPDRFSARQFPNYSSELNVNALLLGDSALYLCASSLVGPPNTEAFFGQGTRLTVV.

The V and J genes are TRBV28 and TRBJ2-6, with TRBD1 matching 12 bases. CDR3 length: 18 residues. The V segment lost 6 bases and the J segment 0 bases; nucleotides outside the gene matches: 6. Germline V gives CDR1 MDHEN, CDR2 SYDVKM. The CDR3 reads CASRAGTGGFSGANVLTF. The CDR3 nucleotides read TGTGCCAGCAGAGCCGGGACAGGGGGCTTCTCTGGGGCCAACGTCCTGACTTTC.

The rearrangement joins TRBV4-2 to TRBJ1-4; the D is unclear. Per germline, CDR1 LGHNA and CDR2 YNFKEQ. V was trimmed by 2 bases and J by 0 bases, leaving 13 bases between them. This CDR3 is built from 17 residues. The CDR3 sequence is CASSQTGSEATNEKLFF. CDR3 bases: TGTGCCAGCAGCCAAACTGGCTCCGAGGCAACTAATGAAAAACTGTTTTTT.

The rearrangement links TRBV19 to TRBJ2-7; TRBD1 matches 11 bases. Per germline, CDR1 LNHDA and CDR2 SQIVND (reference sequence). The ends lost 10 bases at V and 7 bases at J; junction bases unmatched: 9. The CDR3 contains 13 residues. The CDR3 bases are TGTGCCACCACAGGACAGGGGGCGCGAGAGCAGTACTTC. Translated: CATTGQGAREQYF.

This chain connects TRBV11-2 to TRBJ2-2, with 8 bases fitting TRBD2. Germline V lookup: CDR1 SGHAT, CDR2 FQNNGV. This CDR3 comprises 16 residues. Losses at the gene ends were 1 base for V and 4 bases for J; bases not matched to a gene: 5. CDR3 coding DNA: TGTGCCAGCAGCTTAGGGTCGGGACTAGGCACCGGGGAGCTGTTTTTT. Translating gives CASSLGSGLGTGELFF.

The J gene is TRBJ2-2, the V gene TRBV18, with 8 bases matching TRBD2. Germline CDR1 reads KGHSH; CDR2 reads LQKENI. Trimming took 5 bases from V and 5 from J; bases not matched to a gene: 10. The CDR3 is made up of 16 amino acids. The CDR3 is CASSSTGTRRTGELFF. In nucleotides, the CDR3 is TGTGCCAGCTCAAGCACCGGGACTAGGAGGACCGGGGAGCTGTTTTTT.

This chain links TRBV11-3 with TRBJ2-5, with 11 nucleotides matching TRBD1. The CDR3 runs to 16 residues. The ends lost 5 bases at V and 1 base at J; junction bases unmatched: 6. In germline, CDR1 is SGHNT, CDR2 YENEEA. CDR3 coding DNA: TGTGCCAGCAGCCCCGGACAGGGGGCTGGCCAAGAGACCCAGTACTTC. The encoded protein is CASSPGQGAGQETQYF.

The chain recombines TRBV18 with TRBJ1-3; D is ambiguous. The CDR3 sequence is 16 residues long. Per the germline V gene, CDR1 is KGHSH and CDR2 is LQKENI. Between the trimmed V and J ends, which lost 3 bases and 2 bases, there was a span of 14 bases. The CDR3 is CASSPASGRAGNTIYF. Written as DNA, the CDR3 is TGTGCCAGCTCACCGGCATCCGGGAGGGCTGGAAACACCATATATTTT.

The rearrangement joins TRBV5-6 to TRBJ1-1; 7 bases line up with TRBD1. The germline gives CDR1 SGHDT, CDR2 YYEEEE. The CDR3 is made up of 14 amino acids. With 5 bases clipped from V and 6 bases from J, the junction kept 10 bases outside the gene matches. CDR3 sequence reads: CASSSDRVGAEAFF. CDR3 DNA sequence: TGTGCCAGCAGTTCCGACAGGGTGGGGGCTGAAGCTTTCTTT. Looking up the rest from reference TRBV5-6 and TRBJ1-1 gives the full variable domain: DAGVTQSPTHLIKTRGQQVTLRCSPKSGHDTVSWYQQALGQGPQFIFQYYEEEERQRGNFPDRFSGHQFPNYSSELNVNALLLGDSALYLCASSSDRVGAEAFFGQGTRLTVV.

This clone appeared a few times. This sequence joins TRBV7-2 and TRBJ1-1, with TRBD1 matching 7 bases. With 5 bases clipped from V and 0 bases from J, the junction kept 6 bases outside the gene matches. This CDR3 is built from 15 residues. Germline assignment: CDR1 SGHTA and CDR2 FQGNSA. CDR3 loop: CASSKGTALNTEAFF. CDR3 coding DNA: TGTGCCAGCAGCAAGGGGACAGCCCTGAACACTGAAGCTTTCTTT.

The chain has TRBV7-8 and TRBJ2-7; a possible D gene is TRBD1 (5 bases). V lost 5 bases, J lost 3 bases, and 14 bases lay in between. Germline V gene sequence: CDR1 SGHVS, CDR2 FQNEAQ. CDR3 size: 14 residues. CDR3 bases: TGTGCCAGCAGCGACCTCGACAGCCTCTACGAGCAGTACTTC. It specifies CASSDLDSLYEQYF.

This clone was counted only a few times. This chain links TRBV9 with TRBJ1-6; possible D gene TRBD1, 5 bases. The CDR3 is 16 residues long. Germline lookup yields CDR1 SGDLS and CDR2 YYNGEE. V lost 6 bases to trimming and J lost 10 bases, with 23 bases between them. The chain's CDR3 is CASKHRGGQLESPLHF. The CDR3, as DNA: TGTGCCAGCAAACATAGGGGAGGGCAGCTGGAGTCACCCCTCCACTTT. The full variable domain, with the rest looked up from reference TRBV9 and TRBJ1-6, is DSGVTQTPKHLITATGQRVTLRCSPRSGDLSVYWYQQSLDQGLQFLIQYYNGEERAKGNILERFSAQQFPDLHSELNLSSLELGDSALYFCASKHRGGQLESPLHFGNGTRLTVT.

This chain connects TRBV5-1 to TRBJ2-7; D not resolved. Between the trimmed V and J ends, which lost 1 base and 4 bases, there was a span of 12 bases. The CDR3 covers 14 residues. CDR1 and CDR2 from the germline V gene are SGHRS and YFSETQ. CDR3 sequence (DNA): TGCGCCAGCAGCTTGAGTAGCCCCATTTACGAGCAGTACTTC. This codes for CASSLSSPIYEQYF.

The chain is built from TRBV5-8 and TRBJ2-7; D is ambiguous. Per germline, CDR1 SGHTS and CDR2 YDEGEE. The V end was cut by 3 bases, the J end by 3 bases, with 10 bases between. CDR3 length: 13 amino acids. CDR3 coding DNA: TGTGCCAGCAGCTCAAGATACATCTACGAGCAGTACTTC. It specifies CASSSRYIYEQYF. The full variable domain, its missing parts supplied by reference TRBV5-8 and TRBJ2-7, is EAGVTQSPTHLIKTRGQQATLRCSPISGHTSVYWYQQALGLGLQFLLWYDEGEERNRGNFPPRFSGRQFPNYSSELNVNALELEDSALYLCASSSRYIYEQYFGPGTRLTVT.

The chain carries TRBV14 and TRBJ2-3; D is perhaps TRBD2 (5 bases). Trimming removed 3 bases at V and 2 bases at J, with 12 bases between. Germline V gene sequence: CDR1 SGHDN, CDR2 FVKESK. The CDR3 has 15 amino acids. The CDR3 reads CASSQMRGFTDTQYF. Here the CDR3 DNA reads TGTGCCAGCAGCCAGATGAGAGGGTTCACAGATACGCAGTATTTT.

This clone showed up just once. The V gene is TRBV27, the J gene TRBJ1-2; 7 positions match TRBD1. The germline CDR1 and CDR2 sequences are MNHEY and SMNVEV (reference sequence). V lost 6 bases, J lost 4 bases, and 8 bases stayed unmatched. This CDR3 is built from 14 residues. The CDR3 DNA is TGTGCCAGCAGCTCAGGGGGTAAAGGCTATGGCTACACCTTC. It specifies CASSSGGKGYGYTF.

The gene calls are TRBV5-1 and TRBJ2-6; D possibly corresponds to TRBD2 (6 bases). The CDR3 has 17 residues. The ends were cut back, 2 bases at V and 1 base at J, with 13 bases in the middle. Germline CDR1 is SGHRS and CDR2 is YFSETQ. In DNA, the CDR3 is TGCGCCAGCAGCTTAGGAGGGGCGGGATCTGGGGCCAACGTCCTGACTTTC. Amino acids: CASSLGGAGSGANVLTF.